This T cell receptor (beta chain) was sequenced for a study of shared clonotypes between healthy human individuals. Some clones are missing from TCRdb's copy, which holds only in-frame ones; the method was immunoSEQ multiplex PCR. The data contain a few million clones, 85% to 95% of them singletons. Sequenced material: naive CD4+ T cells from PBMCs. Sample subset: CD45RA+ positively selected. This sequence originates from a young man in good health. Some clones in this sample may be carry-over from other donors' samples.

The CDR3 here is CASSPRAYQNTEAFF. CDR3 in DNA: TGTGCCAGCTCACCAAGGGCCTACCAGAACACTGAAGCTTTCTTT. The V call is TRBV18, the J call TRBJ1-1; D is uncertain. The CDR3 length is 15 residues. Trimming took 2 bases from V and 1 from J, leaving 11 bases between them. From germline, CDR1 is KGHSH and CDR2 LQKENI.